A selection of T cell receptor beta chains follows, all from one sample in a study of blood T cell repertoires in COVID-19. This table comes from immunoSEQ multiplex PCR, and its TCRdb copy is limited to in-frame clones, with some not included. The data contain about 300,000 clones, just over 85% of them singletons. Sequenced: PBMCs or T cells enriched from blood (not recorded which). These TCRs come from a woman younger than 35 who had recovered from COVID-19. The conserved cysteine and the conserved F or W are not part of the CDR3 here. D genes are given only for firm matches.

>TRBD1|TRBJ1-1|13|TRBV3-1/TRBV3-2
ASSQERTGITEAF
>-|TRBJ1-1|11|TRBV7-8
ASARRVNTEAF
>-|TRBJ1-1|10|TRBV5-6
ASSLSEDSAF
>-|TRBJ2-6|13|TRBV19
ASSTTGTGANVLT
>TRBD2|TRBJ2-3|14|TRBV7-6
ASSLEIAGGADTQY
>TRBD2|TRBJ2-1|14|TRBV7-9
ASSLAGGLAGNEQF
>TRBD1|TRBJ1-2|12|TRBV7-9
ASSSRGTGYGYT
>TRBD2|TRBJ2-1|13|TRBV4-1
ASSIRVLADNEQF
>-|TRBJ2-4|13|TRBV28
ASSPREGWRDIQY
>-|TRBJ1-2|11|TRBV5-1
ASSLGREYGYT
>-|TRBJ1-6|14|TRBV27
ASRNVDRTAASPLH
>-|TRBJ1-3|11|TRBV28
ASRRDAGNTIY
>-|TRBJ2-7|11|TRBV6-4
ASSAGEDYEQY
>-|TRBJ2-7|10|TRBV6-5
ASTPGFGEQY